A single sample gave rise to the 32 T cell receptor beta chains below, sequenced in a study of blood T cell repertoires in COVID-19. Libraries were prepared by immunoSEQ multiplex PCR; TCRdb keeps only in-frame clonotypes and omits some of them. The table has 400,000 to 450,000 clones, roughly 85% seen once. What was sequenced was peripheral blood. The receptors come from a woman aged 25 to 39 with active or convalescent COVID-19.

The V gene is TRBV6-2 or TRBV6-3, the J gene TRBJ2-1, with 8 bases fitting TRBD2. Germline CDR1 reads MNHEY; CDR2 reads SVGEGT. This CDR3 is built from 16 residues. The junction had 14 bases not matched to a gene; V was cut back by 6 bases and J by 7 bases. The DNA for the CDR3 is TGTGCCAGCAGCCCTAAGCTAGCGGGCCGGGGGAATGAGCAGTTCTTC. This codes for CASSPKLAGRGNEQFF.

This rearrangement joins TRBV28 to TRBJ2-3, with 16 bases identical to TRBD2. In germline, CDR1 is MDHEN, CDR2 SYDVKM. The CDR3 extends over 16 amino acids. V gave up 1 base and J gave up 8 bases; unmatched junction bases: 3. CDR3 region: CASSLFGTSGRATQYF. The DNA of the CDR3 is TGTGCCAGCAGTTTATTTGGGACTAGCGGGAGGGCTACGCAGTATTTT.

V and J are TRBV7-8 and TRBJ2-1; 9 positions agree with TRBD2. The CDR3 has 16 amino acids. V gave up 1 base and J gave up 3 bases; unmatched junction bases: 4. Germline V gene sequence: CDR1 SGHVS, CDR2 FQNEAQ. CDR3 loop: CASSLGRLADYNEQFF. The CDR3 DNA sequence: TGTGCCAGCAGCTTAGGGAGACTAGCGGACTACAATGAGCAGTTCTTC.

The CDR3 loop is CASSSPPGQGGNQPQHF. In nucleotides, the CDR3 is TGTGCCAGCAGCTCCCCCCCCGGACAGGGTGGCAATCAGCCCCAGCATTTT. The chain links TRBV7-9 to TRBJ1-5; 8 bases are a match to TRBD1. CDR1 SEHNR and CDR2 FQNEAQ come from the germline V gene (reference sequence). The J segment lost 2 bases and the V segment lost 4 bases, leaving 10 bases of the junction unmatched. There are 17 residues in the CDR3.

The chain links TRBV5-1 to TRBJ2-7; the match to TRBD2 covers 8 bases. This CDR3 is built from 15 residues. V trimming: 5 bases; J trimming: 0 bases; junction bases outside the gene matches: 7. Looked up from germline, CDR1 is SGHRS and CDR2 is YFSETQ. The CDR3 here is CASRLGAGDSYEQYF. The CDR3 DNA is TGCGCCAGCAGACTCGGAGCGGGGGACTCCTACGAGCAGTACTTC.

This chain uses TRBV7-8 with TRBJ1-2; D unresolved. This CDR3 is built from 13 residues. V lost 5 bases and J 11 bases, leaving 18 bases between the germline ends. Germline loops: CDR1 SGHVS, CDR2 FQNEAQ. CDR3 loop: CASSRDSAGRYTF. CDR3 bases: TGTGCCAGCAGCCGGGATTCGGCGGGCAGGTACACCTTC.

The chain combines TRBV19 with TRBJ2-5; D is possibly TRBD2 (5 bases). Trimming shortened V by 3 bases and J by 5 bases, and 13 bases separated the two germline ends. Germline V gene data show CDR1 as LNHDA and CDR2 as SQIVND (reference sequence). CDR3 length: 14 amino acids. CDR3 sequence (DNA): TGTGCCAGTAGTATCGTCACTAGTCCGGAGACCCAGTACTTC. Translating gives CASSIVTSPETQYF.

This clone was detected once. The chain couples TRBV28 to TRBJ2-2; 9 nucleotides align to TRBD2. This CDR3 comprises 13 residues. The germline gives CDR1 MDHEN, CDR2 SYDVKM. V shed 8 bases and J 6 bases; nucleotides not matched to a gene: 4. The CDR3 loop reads CASGGGDSGELFF. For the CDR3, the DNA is TGTGCCAGCGGCGGGGGGGATTCCGGGGAGCTGTTTTTT.

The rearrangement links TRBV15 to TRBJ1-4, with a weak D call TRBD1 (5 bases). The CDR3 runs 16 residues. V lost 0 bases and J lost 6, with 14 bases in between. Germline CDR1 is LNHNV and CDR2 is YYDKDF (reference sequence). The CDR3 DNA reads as TGTGCCACCAGCAGAGATTTCCCAGGGTTATATGAAAAACTGTTTTTT. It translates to CATSRDFPGLYEKLFF.

CDR3 amino acids: CASSRGTGVGEAFF. The CDR3 DNA sequence: TGCGCCAGCAGCCGCGGAACAGGGGTAGGTGAAGCTTTCTTT. The chain carries TRBV4-1 and TRBJ1-1, with 7 positions matching TRBD1. The V gene end was trimmed by 4 bases and the J gene end by 7 bases; junction bases not matched to a gene: 9. The CDR3 length is 14 residues. Germline CDR1 MGHRA, CDR2 YSYEKL.

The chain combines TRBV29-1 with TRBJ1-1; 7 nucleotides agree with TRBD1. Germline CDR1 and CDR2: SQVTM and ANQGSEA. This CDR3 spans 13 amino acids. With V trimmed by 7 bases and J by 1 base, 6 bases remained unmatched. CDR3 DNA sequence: TGCAGCGCATACAGGGGACCGAACACTGAAGCTTTCTTT. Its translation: CSAYRGPNTEAFF.

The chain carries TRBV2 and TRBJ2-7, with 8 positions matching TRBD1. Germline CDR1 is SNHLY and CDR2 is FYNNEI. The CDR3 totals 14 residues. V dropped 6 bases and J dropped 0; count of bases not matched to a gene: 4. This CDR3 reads CASRGTGSSYEQYF. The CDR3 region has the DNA TGTGCCAGCAGGGGGACAGGTAGCTCCTACGAGCAGTACTTC.

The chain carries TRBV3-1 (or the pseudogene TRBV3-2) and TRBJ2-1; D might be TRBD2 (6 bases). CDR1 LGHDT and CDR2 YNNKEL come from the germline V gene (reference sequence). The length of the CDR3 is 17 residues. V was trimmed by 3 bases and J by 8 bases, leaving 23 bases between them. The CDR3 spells CASSHRTGTLGDDEQFF. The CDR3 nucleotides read TGTGCCAGCAGCCATCGCACCGGGACTCTGGGGGACGATGAGCAGTTCTTC.

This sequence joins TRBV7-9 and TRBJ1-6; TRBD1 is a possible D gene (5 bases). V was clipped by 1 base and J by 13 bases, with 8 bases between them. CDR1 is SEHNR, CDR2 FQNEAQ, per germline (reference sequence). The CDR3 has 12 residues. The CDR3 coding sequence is TGTGCCAGCAGCTTAGAGACAGCTCCCCTCCACTTT. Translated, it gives CASSLETAPLHF.

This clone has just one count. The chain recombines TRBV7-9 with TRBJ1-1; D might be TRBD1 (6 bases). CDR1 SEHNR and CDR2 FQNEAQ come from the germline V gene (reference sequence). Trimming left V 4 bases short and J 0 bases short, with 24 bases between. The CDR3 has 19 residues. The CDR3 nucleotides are TGTGCCAGCAGCTCGTCTGTCGACAGGACCCTAAGAATGAACACTGAAGCTTTCTTT. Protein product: CASSSSVDRTLRMNTEAFF.

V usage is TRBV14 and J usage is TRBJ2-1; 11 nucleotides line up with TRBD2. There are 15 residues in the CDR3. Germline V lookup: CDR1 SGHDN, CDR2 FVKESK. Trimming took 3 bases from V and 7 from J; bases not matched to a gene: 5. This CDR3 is CASSQLAGGVNEQFF. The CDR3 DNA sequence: TGTGCCAGCAGCCAGTTAGCGGGAGGGGTGAATGAGCAGTTCTTC.

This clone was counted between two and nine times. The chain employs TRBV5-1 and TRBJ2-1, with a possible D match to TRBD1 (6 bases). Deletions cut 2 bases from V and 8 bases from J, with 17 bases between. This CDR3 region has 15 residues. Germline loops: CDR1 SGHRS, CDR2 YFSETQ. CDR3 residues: CASSFGDTARDEQFF. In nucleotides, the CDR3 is TGCGCCAGCAGCTTTGGGGACACCGCCAGGGATGAGCAGTTCTTC.

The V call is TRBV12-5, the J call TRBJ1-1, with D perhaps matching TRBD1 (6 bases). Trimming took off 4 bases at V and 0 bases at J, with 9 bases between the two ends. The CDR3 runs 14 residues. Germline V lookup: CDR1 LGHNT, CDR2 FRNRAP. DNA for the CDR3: TGTGCTAGTGGTTCAGGGGAAATGAACACTGAAGCTTTCTTT. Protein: CASGSGEMNTEAFF.

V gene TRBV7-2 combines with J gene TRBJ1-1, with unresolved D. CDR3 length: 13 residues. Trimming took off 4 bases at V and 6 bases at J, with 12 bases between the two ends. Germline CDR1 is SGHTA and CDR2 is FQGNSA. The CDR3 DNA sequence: TGTGCCAGCAGCTCTCGGTGGAGTCCTGAAGCTTTCTTT. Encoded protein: CASSSRWSPEAFF.

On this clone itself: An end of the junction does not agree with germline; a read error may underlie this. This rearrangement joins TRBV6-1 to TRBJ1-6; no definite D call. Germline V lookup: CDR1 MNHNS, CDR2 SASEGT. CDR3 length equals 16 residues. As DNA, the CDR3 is TGTGCCAGCAGGGAAGCAGGATCAGGAGGGAATTCACCCCTCCACTTT. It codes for CASREAGSGGNSPLHF.

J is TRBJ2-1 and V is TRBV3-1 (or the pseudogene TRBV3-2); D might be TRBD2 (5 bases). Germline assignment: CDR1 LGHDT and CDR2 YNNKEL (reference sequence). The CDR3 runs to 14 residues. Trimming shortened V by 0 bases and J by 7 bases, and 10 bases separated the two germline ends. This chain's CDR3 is CASSQELGMNEQFF. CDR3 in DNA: TGTGCCAGCAGCCAAGAACTCGGGATGAATGAGCAGTTCTTC.

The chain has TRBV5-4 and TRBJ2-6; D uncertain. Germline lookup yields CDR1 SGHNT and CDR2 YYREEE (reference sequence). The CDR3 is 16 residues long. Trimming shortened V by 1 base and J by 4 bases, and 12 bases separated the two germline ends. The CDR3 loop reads CASSLRTVSGANVLTF. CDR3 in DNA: TGTGCCAGCAGCTTGAGAACAGTGTCAGGGGCCAACGTCCTGACTTTC.

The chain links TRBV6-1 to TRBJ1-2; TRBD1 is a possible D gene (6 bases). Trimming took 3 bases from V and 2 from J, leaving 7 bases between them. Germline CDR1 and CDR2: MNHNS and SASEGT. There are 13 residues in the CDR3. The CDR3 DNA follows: TGTGCCAGCAGTGATCAGGGGAACTATGGCTACACCTTC. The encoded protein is CASSDQGNYGYTF.

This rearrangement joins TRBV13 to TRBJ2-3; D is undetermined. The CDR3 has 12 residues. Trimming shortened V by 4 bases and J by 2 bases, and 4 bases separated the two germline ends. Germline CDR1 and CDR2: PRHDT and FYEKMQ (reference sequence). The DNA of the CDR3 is TGTGCCAGCAGCTCTCTCACAGATACGCAGTATTTT. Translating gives CASSSLTDTQYF.

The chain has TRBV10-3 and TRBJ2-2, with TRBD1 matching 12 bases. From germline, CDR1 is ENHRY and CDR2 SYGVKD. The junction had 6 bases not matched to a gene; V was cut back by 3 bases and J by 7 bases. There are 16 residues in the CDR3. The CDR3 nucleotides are TGTGCCATCAGTGATAGGGGACAGGGGGCTATCGGGGAGCTGTTTTTT. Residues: CAISDRGQGAIGELFF.

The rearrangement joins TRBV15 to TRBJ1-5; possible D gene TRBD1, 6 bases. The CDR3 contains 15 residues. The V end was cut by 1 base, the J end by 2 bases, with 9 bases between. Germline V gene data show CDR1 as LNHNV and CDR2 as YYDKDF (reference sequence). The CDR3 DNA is TGTGCCACCAGCAGAGGACAGGAGGGCAATCAGCCCCAGCATTTT. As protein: CATSRGQEGNQPQHF.

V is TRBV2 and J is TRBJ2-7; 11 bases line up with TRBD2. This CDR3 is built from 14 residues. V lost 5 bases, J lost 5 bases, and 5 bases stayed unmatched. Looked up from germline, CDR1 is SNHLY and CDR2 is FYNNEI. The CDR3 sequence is CASSSLAGGDEQYF. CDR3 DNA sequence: TGTGCCAGCAGTAGCCTAGCGGGGGGAGACGAGCAGTACTTC.

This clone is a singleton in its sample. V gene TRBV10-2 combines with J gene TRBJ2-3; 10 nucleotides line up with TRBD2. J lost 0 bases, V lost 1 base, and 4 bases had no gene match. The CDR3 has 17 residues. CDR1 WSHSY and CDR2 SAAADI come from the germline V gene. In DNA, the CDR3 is TGCGCCAGCAGTGAGTTTAGCGGGGGGACTAGCACAGATACGCAGTATTTT. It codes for CASSEFSGGTSTDTQYF.

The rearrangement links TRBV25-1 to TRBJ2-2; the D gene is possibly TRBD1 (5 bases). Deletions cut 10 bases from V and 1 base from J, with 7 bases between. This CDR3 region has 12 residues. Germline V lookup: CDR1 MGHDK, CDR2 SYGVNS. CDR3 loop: CATRGNTGELFF. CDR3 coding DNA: TGTGCCACAAGGGGGAACACCGGGGAGCTGTTTTTT. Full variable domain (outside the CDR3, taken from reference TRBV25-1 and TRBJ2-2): EADIYQTPRYLVIGTGKKITLECSQTMGHDKMYWYQQDPGMELHLIHYSYGVNSTEKGDLSSESTVSRIRTEHFPLTLESARPSHTSQYLCATRGNTGELFFGEGSRLTVL.

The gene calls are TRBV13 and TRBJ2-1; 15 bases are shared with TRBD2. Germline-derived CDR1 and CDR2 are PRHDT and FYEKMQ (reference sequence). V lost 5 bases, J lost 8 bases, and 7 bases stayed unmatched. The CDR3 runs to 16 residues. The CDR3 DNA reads TGTGCCAGCAGCCATGGACTAGCGGGAGGGGAGGATGAGCAGTTCTTC. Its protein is CASSHGLAGGEDEQFF.

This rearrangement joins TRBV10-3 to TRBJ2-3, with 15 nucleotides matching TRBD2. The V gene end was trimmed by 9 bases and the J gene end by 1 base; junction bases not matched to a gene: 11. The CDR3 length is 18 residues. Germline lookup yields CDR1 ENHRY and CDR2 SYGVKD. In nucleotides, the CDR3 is TGTGCCATTAGTCGGACTAGCGGGGGGGCCGGGGGCACAGATACGCAGTATTTT. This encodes CAISRTSGGAGGTDTQYF.

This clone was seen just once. This CDR3 reads CASSLAGVDEQFF. The CDR3 bases are TGTGCCAGCAGTTTGGCAGGGGTGGATGAGCAGTTCTTC. This chain uses TRBV27 with TRBJ2-1, with a possible D match to TRBD1 (6 bases). The germline V and J ends were trimmed by 3 bases and 8 bases, with 11 bases remaining between them. There are 13 residues in the CDR3. CDR1 MNHEY and CDR2 SMNVEV come from the germline V gene (reference sequence).